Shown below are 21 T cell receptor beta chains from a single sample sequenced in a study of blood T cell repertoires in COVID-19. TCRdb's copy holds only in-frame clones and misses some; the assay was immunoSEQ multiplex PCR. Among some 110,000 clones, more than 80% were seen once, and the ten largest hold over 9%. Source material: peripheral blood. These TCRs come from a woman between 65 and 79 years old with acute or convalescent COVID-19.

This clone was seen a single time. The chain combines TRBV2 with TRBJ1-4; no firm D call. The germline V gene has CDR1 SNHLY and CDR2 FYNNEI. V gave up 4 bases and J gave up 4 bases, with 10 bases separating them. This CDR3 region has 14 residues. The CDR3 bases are TGTGCCAGCAGTGGAGGGCAGCGTAATGAAAAACTGTTTTTT. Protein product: CASSGGQRNEKLFF.

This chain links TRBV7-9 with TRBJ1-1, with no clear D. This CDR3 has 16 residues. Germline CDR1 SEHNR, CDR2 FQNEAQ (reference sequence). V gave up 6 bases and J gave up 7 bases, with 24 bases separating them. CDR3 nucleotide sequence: TGTGCCAGCAGAACATCCCTGGCGGTTGAGGAGGATGAAGCTTTCTTT. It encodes CASRTSLAVEEDEAFF.

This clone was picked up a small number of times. The CDR3: CASSSLGWYSNQPQHF. The CDR3 nucleotides are TGTGCCAGCAGTTCACTAGGGTGGTATAGCAATCAGCCCCAGCATTTT. The chain recombines TRBV28 with TRBJ1-5; no definite D call. CDR3 length equals 16 residues. Germline CDR1 and CDR2: MDHEN and SYDVKM. V was pared by 4 bases and J by 0 bases, with 13 bases between.

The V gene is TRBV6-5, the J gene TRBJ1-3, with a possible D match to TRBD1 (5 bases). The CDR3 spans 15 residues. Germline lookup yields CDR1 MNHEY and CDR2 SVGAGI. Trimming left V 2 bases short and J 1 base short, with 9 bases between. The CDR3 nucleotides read TGTGCCAGCAGTTACAATCAGGGATCTGGAAACACCATATATTTT. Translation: CASSYNQGSGNTIYF.

This chain's CDR3 is CASSLAGMGGEQYF. DNA of the CDR3: TGTGCCAGCAGCTTGGCGGGGATGGGAGGAGAGCAGTACTTC. J is TRBJ2-7 and V is TRBV5-6, with D possibly matching TRBD2 (6 bases). V dropped 0 bases and J dropped 7 bases, with 14 bases sitting between them. The CDR3 is 14 amino acids. Germline V gives CDR1 SGHDT, CDR2 YYEEEE.

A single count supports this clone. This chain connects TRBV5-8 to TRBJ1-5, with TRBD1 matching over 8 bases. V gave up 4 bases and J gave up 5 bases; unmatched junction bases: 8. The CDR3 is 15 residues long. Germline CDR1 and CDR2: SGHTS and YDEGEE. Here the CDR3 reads CASSLQGVTDQPQHF. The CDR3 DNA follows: TGTGCCAGCAGCCTACAGGGGGTGACGGATCAGCCCCAGCATTTT.

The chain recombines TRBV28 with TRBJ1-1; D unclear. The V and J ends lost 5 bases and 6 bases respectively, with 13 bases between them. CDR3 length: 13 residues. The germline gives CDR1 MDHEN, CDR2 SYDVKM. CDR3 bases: TGTGCCAGCAGTCTCACGGGGAGCCCTGAAGCTTTCTTT. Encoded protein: CASSLTGSPEAFF.

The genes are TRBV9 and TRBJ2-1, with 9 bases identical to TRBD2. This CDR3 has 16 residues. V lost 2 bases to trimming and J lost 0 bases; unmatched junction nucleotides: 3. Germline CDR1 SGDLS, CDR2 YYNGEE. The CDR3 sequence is CASSVGGGDSYNEQFF. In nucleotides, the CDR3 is TGTGCCAGCAGCGTTGGCGGGGGGGACTCCTACAATGAGCAGTTCTTC.

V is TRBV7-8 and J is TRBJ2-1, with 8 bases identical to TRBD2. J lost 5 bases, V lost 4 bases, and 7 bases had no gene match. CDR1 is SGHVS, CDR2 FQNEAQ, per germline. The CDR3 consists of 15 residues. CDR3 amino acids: CASSSRGTSNNEQFF. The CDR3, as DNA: TGTGCCAGCAGCTCACGGGGGACTAGTAACAATGAGCAGTTCTTC.

The CDR3 here is CASSPEGLAGVFGTDTQYF. CDR3 DNA: TGCGCCAGCAGCCCCGAGGGACTAGCGGGAGTCTTTGGCACAGATACGCAGTATTTT. The chain joins TRBV5-1 to TRBJ2-3; 14 bases fit TRBD2. CDR3 size: 19 residues. Per the germline V gene, CDR1 is SGHRS and CDR2 is YFSETQ. The ends lost 4 bases at V and 1 base at J; junction bases unmatched: 11.

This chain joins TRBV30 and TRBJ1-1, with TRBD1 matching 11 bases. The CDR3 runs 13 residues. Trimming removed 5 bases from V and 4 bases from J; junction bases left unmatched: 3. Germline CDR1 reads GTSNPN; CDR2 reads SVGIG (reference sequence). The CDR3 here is CAWDGQGATEAFF. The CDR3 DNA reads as TGTGCCTGGGACGGACAGGGGGCCACTGAAGCTTTCTTT.

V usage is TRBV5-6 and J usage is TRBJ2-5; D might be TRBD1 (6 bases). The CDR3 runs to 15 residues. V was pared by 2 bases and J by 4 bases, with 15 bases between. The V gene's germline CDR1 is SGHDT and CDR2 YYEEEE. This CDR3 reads CASSLRQDGRETQYF. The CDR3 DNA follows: TGTGCCAGCAGCTTAAGACAGGATGGGAGAGAGACCCAGTACTTC.

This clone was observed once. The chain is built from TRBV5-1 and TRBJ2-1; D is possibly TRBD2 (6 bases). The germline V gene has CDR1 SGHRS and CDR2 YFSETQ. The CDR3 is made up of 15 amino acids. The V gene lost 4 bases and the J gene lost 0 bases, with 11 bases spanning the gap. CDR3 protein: CASSDSGSSYNEQFF. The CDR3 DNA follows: TGCGCCAGCAGCGATAGCGGAAGCTCCTACAATGAGCAGTTCTTC.

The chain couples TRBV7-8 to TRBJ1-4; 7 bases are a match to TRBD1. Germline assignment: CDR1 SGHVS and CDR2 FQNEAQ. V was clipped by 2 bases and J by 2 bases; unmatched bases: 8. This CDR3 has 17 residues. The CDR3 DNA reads TGTGCCAGCAGCTTAAGGGACAGTCAAATCACTAATGAAAAACTGTTTTTT. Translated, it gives CASSLRDSQITNEKLFF. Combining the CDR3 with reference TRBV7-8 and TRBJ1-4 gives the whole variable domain GAGVSQSPRYKVAKRGQDVALRCDPISGHVSLFWYQQALGQGPEFLTYFQNEAQLDKSGLPSDRFFAERPEGSVSTLKIQRTQQEDSAVYLCASSLRDSQITNEKLFFGSGTQLSVL.

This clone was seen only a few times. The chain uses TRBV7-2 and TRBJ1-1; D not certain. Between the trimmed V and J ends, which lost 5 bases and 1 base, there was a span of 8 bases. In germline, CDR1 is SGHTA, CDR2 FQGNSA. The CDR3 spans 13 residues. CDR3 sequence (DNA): TGTGCCAGCAGCCAACAGAGGAACACTGAAGCTTTCTTT. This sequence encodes CASSQQRNTEAFF. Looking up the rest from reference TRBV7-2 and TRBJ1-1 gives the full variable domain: GAGVSQSPSNKVTEKGKDVELRCDPISGHTALYWYRQSLGQGLEFLIYFQGNSAPDKSGLPSDRFSAERTGGSVSTLTIQRTQQEDSAVYLCASSQQRNTEAFFGQGTRLTVV.

The DNA of the CDR3 is TGTGCCAGCAGGGCGGGACAGGTGAGCAATCAGCCCCAGCATTTT. Its protein is CASRAGQVSNQPQHF. The rearrangement joins TRBV2 to TRBJ1-5; 8 bases map to TRBD1. This CDR3 has 15 residues. After removal of 6 bases from V and 1 base from J, the junction contained 5 bases not matched to a gene. CDR1 is SNHLY, CDR2 FYNNEI, per germline.

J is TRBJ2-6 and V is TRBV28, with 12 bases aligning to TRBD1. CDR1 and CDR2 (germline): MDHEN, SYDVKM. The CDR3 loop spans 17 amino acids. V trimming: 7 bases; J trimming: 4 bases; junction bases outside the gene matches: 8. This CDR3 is CASKPGQGAEGANVLTF. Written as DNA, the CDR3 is TGTGCCAGCAAGCCGGGACAGGGGGCAGAAGGGGCCAACGTCCTGACTTTC.

The CDR3 sequence is CASSQTAVNSPLHF. The CDR3 coding sequence is TGTGCCAGCAGCCAAACAGCGGTAAATTCACCCCTCCACTTT. The genes are TRBV13 and TRBJ1-6, with D hard to call. V was pared by 5 bases and J by 7 bases, with 12 bases between. The CDR3 sequence is 14 residues long. Germline V CDR1 and CDR2: PRHDT, FYEKMQ (reference sequence).

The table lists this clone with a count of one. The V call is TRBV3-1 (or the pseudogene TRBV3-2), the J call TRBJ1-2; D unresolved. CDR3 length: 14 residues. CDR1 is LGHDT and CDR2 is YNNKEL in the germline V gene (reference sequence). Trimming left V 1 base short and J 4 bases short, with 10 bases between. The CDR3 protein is CASSQAPNSYGYTF. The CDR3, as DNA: TGTGCCAGCAGCCAAGCGCCGAATAGCTATGGCTACACCTTC.

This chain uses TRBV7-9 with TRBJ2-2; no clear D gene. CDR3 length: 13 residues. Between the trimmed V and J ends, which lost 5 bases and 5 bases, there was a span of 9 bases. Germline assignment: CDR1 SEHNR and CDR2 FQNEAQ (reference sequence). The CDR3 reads CASSHTRTGELFF. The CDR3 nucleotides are TGTGCCAGCAGCCATACCCGGACCGGGGAGCTGTTTTTT.

CDR3 nucleotides: TGTGCCAGCTCACCCCCAGGGATCGAAGCTTTCTTT. Its protein is CASSPPGIEAFF. This chain uses TRBV18 with TRBJ1-1, with D perhaps TRBD1 (5 bases). The germline V and J ends were trimmed by 3 bases and 8 bases, with 10 bases remaining between them. This CDR3 region has 12 residues. CDR1 is KGHSH, CDR2 LQKENI, per germline.